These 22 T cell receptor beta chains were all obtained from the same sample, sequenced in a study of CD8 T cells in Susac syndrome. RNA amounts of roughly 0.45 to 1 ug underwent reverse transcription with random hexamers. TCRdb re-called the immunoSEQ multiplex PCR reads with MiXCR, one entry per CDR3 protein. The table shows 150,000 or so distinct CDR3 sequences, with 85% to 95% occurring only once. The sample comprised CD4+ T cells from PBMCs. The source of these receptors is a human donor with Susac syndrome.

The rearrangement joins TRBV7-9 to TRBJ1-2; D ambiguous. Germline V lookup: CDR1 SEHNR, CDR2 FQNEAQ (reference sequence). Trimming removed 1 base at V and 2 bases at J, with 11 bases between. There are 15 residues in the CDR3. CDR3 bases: TGTGCCAGCAGCTTAGAACAGACCATAAACTATGGCTACACCTTC. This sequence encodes CASSLEQTINYGYTF.

The CDR3 DNA is TGCGCCAGCAGCCAAGAACTCGGGGCGATGTCCGGGGAGCTGTTTTTT. It codes for CASSQELGAMSGELFF. The chain links TRBV4-3 to TRBJ2-2; tentatively, D is TRBD1 or TRBD2 (5 bases each). V lost 0 bases and J lost 6, with 14 bases in between. The CDR3 sequence is 16 residues long. Per the germline V gene, CDR1 is LGHNA and CDR2 is YSLEER.

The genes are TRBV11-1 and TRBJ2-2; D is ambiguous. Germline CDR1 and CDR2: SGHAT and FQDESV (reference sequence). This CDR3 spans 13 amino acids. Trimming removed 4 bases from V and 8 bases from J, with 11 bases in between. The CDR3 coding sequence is TGTGCCAGCAGCTCATCCATAACAGGGGAGCTGTTTTTT. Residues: CASSSSITGELFF.

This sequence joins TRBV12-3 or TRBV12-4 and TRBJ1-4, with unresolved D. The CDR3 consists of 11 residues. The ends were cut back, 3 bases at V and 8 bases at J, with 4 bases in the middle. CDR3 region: CASSFGEKLFF. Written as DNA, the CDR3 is TGTGCCAGCAGTTTCGGGGAAAAACTGTTTTTT.

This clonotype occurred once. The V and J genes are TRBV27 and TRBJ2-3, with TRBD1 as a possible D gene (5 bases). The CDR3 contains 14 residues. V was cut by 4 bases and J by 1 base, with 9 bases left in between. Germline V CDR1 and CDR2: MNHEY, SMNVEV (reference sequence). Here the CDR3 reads CASSSLGGTDTQYF. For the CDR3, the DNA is TGTGCCAGCAGTTCCTTAGGGGGCACAGATACGCAGTATTTT.

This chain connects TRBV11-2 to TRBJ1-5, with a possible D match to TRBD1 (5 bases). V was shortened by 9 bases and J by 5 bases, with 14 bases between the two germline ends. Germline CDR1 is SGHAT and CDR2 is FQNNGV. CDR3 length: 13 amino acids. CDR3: CARGTGVHQPQHF. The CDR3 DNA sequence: TGTGCCAGAGGGACGGGAGTTCATCAGCCCCAGCATTTT.

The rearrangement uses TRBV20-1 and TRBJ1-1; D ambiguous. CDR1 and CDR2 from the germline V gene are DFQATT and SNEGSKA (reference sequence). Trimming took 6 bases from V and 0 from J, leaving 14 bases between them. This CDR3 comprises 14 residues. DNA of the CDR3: TGCAGTGCACCGCCCCCCGGAATGAACACTGAAGCTTTCTTT. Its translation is CSAPPPGMNTEAFF.

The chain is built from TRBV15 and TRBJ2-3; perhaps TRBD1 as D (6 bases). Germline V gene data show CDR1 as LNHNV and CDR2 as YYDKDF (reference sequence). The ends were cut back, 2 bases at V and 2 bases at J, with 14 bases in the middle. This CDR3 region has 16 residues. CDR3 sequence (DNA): TGTGCCACCAGCAGACAGGGGCTGAGGACCACAGATACGCAGTATTTT. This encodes CATSRQGLRTTDTQYF.

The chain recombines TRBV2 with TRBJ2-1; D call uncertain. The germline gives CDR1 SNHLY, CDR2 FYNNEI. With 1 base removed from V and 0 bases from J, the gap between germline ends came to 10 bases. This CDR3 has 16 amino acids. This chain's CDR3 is CASSEGTESSYNEQFF. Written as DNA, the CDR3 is TGTGCCAGCAGTGAAGGGACGGAGAGCTCCTACAATGAGCAGTTCTTC.

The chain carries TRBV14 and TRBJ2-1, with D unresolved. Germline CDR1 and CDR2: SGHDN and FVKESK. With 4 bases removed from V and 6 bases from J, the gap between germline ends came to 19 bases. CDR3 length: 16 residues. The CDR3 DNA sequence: TGTGCCAGCAGCCTTACGGGTCCCGCATATCTCAATGAGCAGTTCTTC. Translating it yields CASSLTGPAYLNEQFF.

The DNA for the CDR3 is TGTGCCAGCAGCTTTAGGACCAATGAGCAGTTCTTC. Translating it yields CASSFRTNEQFF. The gene calls are TRBV11-2 and TRBJ2-1; D is uncertain. CDR3 length equals 12 residues. Germline CDR1 SGHAT, CDR2 FQNNGV. The V gene lost 3 bases and the J gene lost 6 bases, with 6 bases spanning the gap.

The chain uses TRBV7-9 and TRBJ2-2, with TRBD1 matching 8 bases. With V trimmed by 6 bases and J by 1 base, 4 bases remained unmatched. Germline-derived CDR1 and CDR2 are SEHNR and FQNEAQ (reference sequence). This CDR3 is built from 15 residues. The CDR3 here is CASRTGTGNTGELFF. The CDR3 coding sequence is TGTGCCAGCAGGACCGGGACAGGGAACACCGGGGAGCTGTTTTTT.

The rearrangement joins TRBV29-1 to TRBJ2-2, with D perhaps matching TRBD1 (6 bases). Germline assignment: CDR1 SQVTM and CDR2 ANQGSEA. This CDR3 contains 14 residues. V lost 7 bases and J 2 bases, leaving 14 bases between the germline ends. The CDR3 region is CSAAGTLNTGELFF. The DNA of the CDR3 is TGCAGCGCCGCCGGGACACTTAACACCGGGGAGCTGTTTTTT.

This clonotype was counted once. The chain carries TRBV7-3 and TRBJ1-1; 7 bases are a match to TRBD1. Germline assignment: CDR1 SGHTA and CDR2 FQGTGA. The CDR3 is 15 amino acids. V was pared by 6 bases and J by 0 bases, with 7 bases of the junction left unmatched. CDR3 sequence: CASSFSGQLNTEAFF. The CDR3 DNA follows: TGTGCCAGCAGTTTCTCGGGACAGCTGAACACTGAAGCTTTCTTT.

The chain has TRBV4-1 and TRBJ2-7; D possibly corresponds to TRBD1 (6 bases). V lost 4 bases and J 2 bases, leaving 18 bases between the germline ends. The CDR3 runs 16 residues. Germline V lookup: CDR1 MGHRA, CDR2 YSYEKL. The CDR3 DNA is TGCGCCAGCAGCCCCGGTCCAGGGGCCTCGCCCTACGAGCAGTACTTC. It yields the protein CASSPGPGASPYEQYF.

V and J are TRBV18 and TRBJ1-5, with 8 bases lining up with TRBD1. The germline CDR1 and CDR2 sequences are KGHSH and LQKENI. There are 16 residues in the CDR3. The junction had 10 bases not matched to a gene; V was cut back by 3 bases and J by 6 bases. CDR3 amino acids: CASSPLPGGESQPQHF. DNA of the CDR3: TGTGCCAGCTCACCGCTACCAGGGGGCGAAAGTCAGCCCCAGCATTTT.

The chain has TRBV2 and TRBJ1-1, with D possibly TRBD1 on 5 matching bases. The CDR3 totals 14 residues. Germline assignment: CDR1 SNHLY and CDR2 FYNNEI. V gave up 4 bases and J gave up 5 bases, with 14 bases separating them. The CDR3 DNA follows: TGTGCCAGCAGTGGACAGCCCATTGGGACTGAAGCTTTCTTT. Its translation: CASSGQPIGTEAFF.

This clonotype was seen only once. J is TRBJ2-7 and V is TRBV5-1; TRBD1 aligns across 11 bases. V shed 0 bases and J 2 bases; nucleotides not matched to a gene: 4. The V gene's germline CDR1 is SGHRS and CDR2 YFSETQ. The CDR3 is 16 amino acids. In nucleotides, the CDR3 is TGCGCCAGCAGCTTGGCCGGACAGGGGGCCCCCTACGAGCAGTACTTC. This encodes CASSLAGQGAPYEQYF.

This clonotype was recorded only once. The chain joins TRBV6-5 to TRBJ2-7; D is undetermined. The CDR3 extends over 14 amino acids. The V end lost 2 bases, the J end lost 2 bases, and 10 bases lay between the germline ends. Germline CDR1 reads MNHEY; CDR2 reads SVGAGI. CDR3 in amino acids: CASSYKRDTYEQYF. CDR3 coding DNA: TGTGCCAGCAGTTACAAGCGAGATACCTACGAGCAGTACTTC.

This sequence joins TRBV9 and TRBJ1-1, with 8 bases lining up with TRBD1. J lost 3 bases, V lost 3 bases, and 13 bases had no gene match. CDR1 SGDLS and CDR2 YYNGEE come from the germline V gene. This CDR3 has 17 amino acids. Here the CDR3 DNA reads TGTGCCAGCAGCGGACGGGGGCAGGGGGCGCTGGACACTGAAGCTTTCTTT. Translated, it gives CASSGRGQGALDTEAFF.

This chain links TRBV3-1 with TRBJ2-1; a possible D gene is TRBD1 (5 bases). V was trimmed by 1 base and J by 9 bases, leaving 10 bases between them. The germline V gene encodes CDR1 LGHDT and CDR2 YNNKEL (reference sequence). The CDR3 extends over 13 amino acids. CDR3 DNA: TGTGCCAGCAGCCAAGGGGGCTGGATTGAGCAGTTCTTC. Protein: CASSQGGWIEQFF.

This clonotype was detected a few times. The CDR3 DNA follows: TGTGCCAGCAGTTTAACCGGGGGAGATTCACCCCTCCACTTT. Its protein is CASSLTGGDSPLHF. The V call is TRBV12-3 or TRBV12-4, the J call TRBJ1-6; tentatively, D is TRBD1 (5 bases). The CDR3 extends over 14 amino acids. Trimming removed 2 bases from V and 8 bases from J, with 10 bases in between.